These 3 T cell receptor beta chains came from one sample sequenced in a study of blood T cell repertoires in COVID-19. Sequenced by immunoSEQ multiplex PCR; TCRdb stores in-frame clones only, minus some. The data contain roughly 290,000 clones, about 88% of them singletons. Sequenced material: peripheral blood. The receptors stem from an older woman with acute or convalescent COVID-19.

The chain has TRBV19 and TRBJ2-2; TRBD2 matches 7 bases. With 9 bases clipped from V and 4 bases from J, the junction kept 8 bases outside the gene matches. CDR3 size: 14 residues. The V gene's germline CDR1 is LNHDA and CDR2 SQIVND (reference sequence). CDR3 in amino acids: CASSPRESTGELFF. CDR3 DNA sequence: TGTGCCAGCTCTCCGCGGGAGAGCACCGGGGAGCTGTTTTTT.

V is TRBV5-1 and J is TRBJ1-2; 10 bases are a match to TRBD1. This CDR3 contains 14 residues. Germline-derived CDR1 and CDR2 are SGHRS and YFSETQ. V gave up 4 bases and J gave up 5 bases; unmatched junction bases: 5. The CDR3 here is CASSGGQGEYGYTF. The CDR3, as DNA: TGCGCCAGCAGCGGAGGACAGGGGGAGTATGGCTACACCTTC.

This chain uses TRBV9 with TRBJ1-4; maybe TRBD1 (5 bases). Germline V gene data show CDR1 as SGDLS and CDR2 as YYNGEE. The CDR3 is made up of 13 amino acids. The V gene lost 1 base and the J gene lost 7 bases, with 8 bases spanning the gap. CDR3 residues: CASSVRGGEKLFF. CDR3 coding DNA: TGTGCCAGCAGCGTACGGGGGGGTGAAAAACTGTTTTTT.